This TCR beta chain is from a study of graft-versus-host responses after intestinal transplantation. With regard to this clone: Its antigen remains unidentified.

The CDR3 runs 14 residues. Germline assignment: CDR1 MNHEY and CDR2 SVGAGI. V was pared by 0 bases and J by 7 bases, with 12 bases between. Some clones are missing from TCRdb's copy, which holds only in-frame ones; the method was immunoSEQ multiplex PCR. The data contain tens of thousands of clones, around 92% of them singletons. The genes are TRBV6-5 and TRBJ1-1; TRBD1 might be the D (5 bases). This TCR came from a human donor who was the organ donor for an intestinal transplant. The sample was unstimulated CD4+ T cells sorted from spleen or lymph node cells, taken before transplant. This chain's CDR3 is CASSYSIGGVEAFF. The CDR3 region has the DNA TGTGCCAGCAGTTACTCGATCGGGGGGGTTGAAGCTTTCTTT.